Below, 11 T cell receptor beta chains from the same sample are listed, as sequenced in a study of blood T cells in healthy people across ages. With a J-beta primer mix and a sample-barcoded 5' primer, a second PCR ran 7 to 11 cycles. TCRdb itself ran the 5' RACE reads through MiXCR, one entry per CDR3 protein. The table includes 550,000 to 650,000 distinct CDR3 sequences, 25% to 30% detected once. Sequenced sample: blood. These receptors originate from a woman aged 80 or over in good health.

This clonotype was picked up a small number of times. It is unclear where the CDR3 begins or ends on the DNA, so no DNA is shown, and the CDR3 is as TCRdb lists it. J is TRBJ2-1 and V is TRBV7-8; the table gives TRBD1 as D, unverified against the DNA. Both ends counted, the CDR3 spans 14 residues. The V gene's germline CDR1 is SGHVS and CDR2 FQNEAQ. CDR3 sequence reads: CASSLVSVLGEQFF.

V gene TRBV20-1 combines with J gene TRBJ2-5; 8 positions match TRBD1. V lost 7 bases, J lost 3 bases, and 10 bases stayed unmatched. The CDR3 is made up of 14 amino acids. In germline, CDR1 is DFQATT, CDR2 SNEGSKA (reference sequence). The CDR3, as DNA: TGCAGTGTTCTACCCGGGACAGGAAAAGAGACCCAGTACTTC. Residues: CSVLPGTGKETQYF.

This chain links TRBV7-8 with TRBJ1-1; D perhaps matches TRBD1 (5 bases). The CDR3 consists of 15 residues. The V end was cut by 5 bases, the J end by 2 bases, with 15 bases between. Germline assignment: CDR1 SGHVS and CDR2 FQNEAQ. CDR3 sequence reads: CASSPRRGRNTEAFF. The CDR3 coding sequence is TGTGCCAGCAGCCCCCGGCGGGGACGCAACACTGAAGCTTTCTTT.

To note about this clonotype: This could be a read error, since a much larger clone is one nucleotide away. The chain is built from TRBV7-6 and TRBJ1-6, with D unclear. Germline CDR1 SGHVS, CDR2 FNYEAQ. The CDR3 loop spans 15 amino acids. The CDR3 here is CASSTGGLEGSPPHF. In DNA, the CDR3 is TGTGCCAGCAGCACGGGCGGGTTGGAGGGCTCACCCCCCCACTTT.

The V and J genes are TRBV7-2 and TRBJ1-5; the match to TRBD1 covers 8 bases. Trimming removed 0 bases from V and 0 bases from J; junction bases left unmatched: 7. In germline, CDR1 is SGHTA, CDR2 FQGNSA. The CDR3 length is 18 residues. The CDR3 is CASSLASGQGHSNQPQHF. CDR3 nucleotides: TGTGCCAGCAGCTTAGCGTCCGGACAGGGTCATAGCAATCAGCCCCAGCATTTT. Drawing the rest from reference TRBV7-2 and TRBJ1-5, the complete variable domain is GAGVSQSPSNKVTEKGKDVELRCDPISGHTALYWYRQSLGQGLEFLIYFQGNSAPDKSGLPSDRFSAERTGGSVSTLTIQRTQQEDSAVYLCASSLASGQGHSNQPQHFGDGTRLSIL.

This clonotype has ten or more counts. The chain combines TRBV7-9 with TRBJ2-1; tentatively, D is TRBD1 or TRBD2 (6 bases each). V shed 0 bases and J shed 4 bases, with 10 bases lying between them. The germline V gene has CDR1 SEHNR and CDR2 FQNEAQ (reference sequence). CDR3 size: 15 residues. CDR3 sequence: CASSLAGGMYNEQFF. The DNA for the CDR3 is TGTGCCAGCAGCTTAGCGGGGGGCATGTACAATGAGCAGTTCTTC.

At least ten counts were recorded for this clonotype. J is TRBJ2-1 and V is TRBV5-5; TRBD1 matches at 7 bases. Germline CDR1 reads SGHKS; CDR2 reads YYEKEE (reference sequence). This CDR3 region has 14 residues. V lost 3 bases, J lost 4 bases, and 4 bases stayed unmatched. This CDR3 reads CASSSDRAYNEQFF. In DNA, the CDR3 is TGTGCCAGCAGCTCCGACAGGGCGTACAATGAGCAGTTCTTC.

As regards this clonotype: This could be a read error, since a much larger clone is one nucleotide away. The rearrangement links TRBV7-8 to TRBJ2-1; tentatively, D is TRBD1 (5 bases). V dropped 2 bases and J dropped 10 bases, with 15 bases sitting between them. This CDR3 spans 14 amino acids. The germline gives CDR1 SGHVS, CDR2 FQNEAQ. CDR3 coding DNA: TGTGCCAGCAGCTTAAACCCCAGGGCCTGGGAGCAGTTCTTC. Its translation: CASSLNPRAWEQFF.

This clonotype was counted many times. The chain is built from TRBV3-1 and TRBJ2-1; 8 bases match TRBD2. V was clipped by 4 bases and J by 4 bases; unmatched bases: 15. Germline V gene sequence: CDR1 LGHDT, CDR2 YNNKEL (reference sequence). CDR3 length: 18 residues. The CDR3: CASSPIGSGGLLYNEQFF. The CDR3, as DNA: TGTGCCAGCAGCCCCATCGGGAGCGGGGGACTTTTGTACAATGAGCAGTTCTTC.

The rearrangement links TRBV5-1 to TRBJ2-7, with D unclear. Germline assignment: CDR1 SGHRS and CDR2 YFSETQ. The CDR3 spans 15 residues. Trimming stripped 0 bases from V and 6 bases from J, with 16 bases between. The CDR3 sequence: CASSLAGFRSPEQYF. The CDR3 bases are TGCGCCAGCAGCTTGGCCGGATTCAGAAGCCCCGAGCAGTACTTC.

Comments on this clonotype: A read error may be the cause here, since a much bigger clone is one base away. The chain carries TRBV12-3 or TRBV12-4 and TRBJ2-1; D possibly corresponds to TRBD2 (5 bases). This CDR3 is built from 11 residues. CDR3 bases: TGTGCCACCAGCGGATACAATAAGCAGTTCTTC. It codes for CATSGYNKQFF.